What follows are 6 T cell receptor beta chains derived from one specimen sequenced in a study of identical twins. One entry per CDR3 protein results from TCRdb running MiXCR on the 5' RACE reads. The repertoire has around 340,000 distinct CDR3 sequences, around 9% of them found once; the top ten carry 8% to 9.5%. The sequenced sample consisted of naive T cells sorted from blood. The receptors were gathered from a woman aged 50 to 60 in good health.

This clonotype was recorded a few times. The chain is built from TRBV12-3 or TRBV12-4 and TRBJ2-1; a weak D match, TRBD1 (6 bases). V dropped 2 bases and J dropped 1 base, with 15 bases sitting between them. The CDR3 runs to 17 residues. In nucleotides, the CDR3 is TGTGCCAGCAGTTTATGGGTGGGGGCATCTTCCTACAATGAGCAGTTCTTC. Translating gives CASSLWVGASSYNEQFF.

This clonotype was counted ten times or more. The gene calls are TRBV5-1 and TRBJ2-1; 9 bases match TRBD2. The CDR3 consists of 17 residues. V lost 6 bases to trimming and J lost 4 bases; unmatched junction nucleotides: 14. Germline CDR1 and CDR2: SGHRS and YFSETQ. Here the CDR3 reads CASTAGLAMGRYNEQFF. In DNA, the CDR3 is TGCGCCAGCACCGCTGGACTAGCGATGGGTCGGTACAATGAGCAGTTCTTC.

V usage is TRBV20-1 and J usage is TRBJ1-1, with a weak D call TRBD1 (5 bases). The V end was cut by 5 bases, the J end by 5 bases, with 15 bases between. Germline V gene sequence: CDR1 DFQATT, CDR2 SNEGSKA (reference sequence). The CDR3 covers 13 residues. The CDR3 coding sequence is TGCAGTGCTGCAGGGCTGATAGATACTGAAGCTTTCTTT. Its translation is CSAAGLIDTEAFF.

This clonotype came up many times. The chain combines TRBV28 with TRBJ2-7; D not certain. Looked up from germline, CDR1 is MDHEN and CDR2 is SYDVKM. The CDR3 is made up of 13 amino acids. V lost 4 bases and J 3 bases, leaving 10 bases between the germline ends. The CDR3 nucleotides read TGTGCCAGCAGTTATGGATCCGGCTACGAGCAGTACTTC. Protein: CASSYGSGYEQYF.

This clonotype was observed many times. This chain joins TRBV24-1 and TRBJ2-1; 7 bases line up with TRBD2. The CDR3 is 11 amino acids. The V gene end was trimmed by 8 bases and the J gene end by 7 bases; junction bases not matched to a gene: 1. Germline V gene sequence: CDR1 KGHDR, CDR2 SFDVKD. The CDR3 DNA reads as TGTGCCACCACGCGGGAGAATGAGCAGTTCTTC. This sequence encodes CATTRENEQFF.

In this sample, this clonotype turned up many times. This sequence joins TRBV20-1 and TRBJ2-7; 11 positions agree with TRBD2. CDR1 and CDR2 (germline): DFQATT, SNEGSKA (reference sequence). CDR3 length equals 17 residues. Losses at the gene ends were 2 bases for V and 2 bases for J; bases not matched to a gene: 11. CDR3 in amino acids: CSARSPYTSGSPYEQYF. CDR3 nucleotide sequence: TGCAGTGCTAGATCCCCTTACACTAGCGGGAGCCCCTACGAGCAGTACTTC.